This is a list of T cell receptor beta chains from one sample in a study of shared clonotypes between healthy human individuals. Sequenced by immunoSEQ multiplex PCR; TCRdb stores in-frame clones only, minus some. The sample lists about 1 million clones; about 75% were seen once. The sample taken for sequencing was memory CD4+ T cells sorted from blood. The receptor set was obtained from a man aged 18 to 30 in good health. Each CDR3 is given with its conserved first and last residue. D genes are given only for firm matches. Size values are once, few and many counts, or a class for expanded clones, and some rows have none.

cdr3_nt cdr3_aa clone_size v_call d_call j_call
TGCACCAGCAGCCAAGAACGCCACCAGACTATTCACACTGAAGCTTTCTTT CTSSQERHQTIHTEAFF NA TRBV1 NA TRBJ1-1
TGTGCCAGTAGTATTAACAGGGCCCACGAGCAGTACTTC CASSINRAHEQYF NA TRBV19 NA TRBJ2-7
TGTGCCTGGAGTTCTTCAGGACTTTACCAAGAGACCCAGTACTTC CAWSSSGLYQETQYF NA TRBV30 NA TRBJ2-5
TGTGCCAGCACCGAAATAGGACAGGGGGAGACCCAGTACTTC CASTEIGQGETQYF NA TRBV21-1 NA TRBJ2-5
TGTGCCAGCGGACAGGGCTACCTCTCCTACGAGCAGTACTTC CASGQGYLSYEQYF many TRBV2 TRBD1 TRBJ2-7
TGTGCCAGCAGCTTAATTCTCGCTAACTATGGCTACACCTTC CASSLILANYGYTF NA TRBV7-8 NA TRBJ1-2
TGTGCCAGCAGCTTATTGTTGGGCGTCCATGAGCAGTTCTTC CASSLLLGVHEQFF NA TRBV11-2 NA TRBJ2-1
TGTGCCTGGAGTGGAACGGCAGATACGCAGTATTTT CAWSGTADTQYF once TRBV30 NA TRBJ2-3
TGTGCCAGCAGCTTGGCCGAGGGATACGAGCAGTACTTC CASSLAEGYEQYF NA TRBV7-2 NA TRBJ2-7
TGTGCCAGTAGTATAGGTGGGGGACAAAATCAGCCCCAGCATTTT CASSIGGGQNQPQHF NA TRBV19 NA TRBJ1-5
TGTGCCATCAGTGAGTCATTACTAGCGGGGGGCAATGAGCAGTTCTTC CAISESLLAGGNEQFF NA TRBV10-3 TRBD2 TRBJ2-1
TGTGCCATCAGTGATCCGACAGGCAGCCCCTACGAGCAGTACTTC CAISDPTGSPYEQYF NA TRBV10-3 NA TRBJ2-7
TGTGCCAGCAGCCCGGGACATCCAAGTCTCTACGAGCAGTACTTC CASSPGHPSLYEQYF NA TRBV7-9 NA TRBJ2-7
TGTGCCATCAGGGCAGGGGGCCAAGAGACCCAGTACTTC CAIRAGGQETQYF NA TRBV10-3 TRBD1 TRBJ2-5
TGTGCCAGCAGTTTCCCTCTCAGGGGCCTTGGGACTAGCGGGGTGTACAATGAGCAGTTCTTC CASSFPLRGLGTSGVYNEQFF NA TRBV28 TRBD2 TRBJ2-1
TGCGCCAGCAGCCCCCAGGGCAGGGGGGATGAGCAGTTCTTC CASSPQGRGDEQFF NA TRBV5-1 NA TRBJ2-1
TGTGCCATCGCCAATCGGGATGGCTACACCTTC CAIANRDGYTF NA TRBV10-3 NA TRBJ1-2
TGTGCCAGCAGCCCGCCAGGCGGGGCCAGTGGGGGGGAGACCCAGTACTTC CASSPPGGASGGETQYF NA TRBV7-2 NA TRBJ2-5
TGTGCCACCAGCATAGACAGGACCAATCAGCCCCAGCATTTT CATSIDRTNQPQHF NA TRBV15 NA TRBJ1-5
TGCAGCGCCCTTATATCTAGGCTTCGGGCAAGCTCCTATAATTCACCCCTCCACTTT CSALISRLRASSYNSPLHF NA TRBV29-1 NA TRBJ1-6
TGTGCCAGCAGTCCTTCGAGACAGTTTACCTACAATGAGCAGTTCTTC CASSPSRQFTYNEQFF NA TRBV6-6 NA TRBJ2-1
TGTGCCAGCAGCTTAGCAGGGGTTACCTACGAGCAGTACTTC CASSLAGVTYEQYF NA TRBV11-1 NA TRBJ2-7
TGCGCCAGCAGCCAAACGGAGGTGGAACCCCAGCATTTT CASSQTEVEPQHF NA TRBV4-3 NA TRBJ1-5
TGCGCCAGCAGCTTCGACAGCTACTATGGCTACACCTTC CASSFDSYYGYTF few TRBV5-1 NA TRBJ1-2
TGTGCCAGCAGCATGACGGGAGGGATCAACTATGGCTACACCTTC CASSMTGGINYGYTF NA TRBV5-6 NA TRBJ1-2
TGTGCCAGCAGCTTAGCCGTGGGGGGGATGGATTCACCCCTCCACTTT CASSLAVGGMDSPLHF few TRBV7-6 NA TRBJ1-6
TGTGCCAGCAGCCAAGACGGGCCGGGGACCCAGTACTTC CASSQDGPGTQYF once TRBV14 NA TRBJ2-5
TGTGCCAGCAGTGACAGGGGATACAATCAGCCCCAGCATTTT CASSDRGYNQPQHF few TRBV6-4 NA TRBJ1-5
TGTGCCAGCAGCCCAGAAGGCACAGATACGCAGTATTTT CASSPEGTDTQYF NA TRBV7-2 NA TRBJ2-3
TGTGCCAGCGCCCAGGGACAGGCTTACGAGCAGTACTTC CASAQGQAYEQYF NA TRBV6-5 TRBD1 TRBJ2-7
TGTGCCAGCAGCTTAGGGGACCGTATAGTCGGGGTCGAGCAGTACTTC CASSLGDRIVGVEQYF NA TRBV7-2 NA TRBJ2-7
TGTGCCAGCAGCCCGGGGCCTCAAGAGACCCAGTACTTC CASSPGPQETQYF NA TRBV11-2 NA TRBJ2-5
TGTGCCAGCAGCCGGGAGGACAGGGTAAGGGGCTATGGCTACACCTTC CASSREDRVRGYGYTF NA TRBV5-5 TRBD1 TRBJ1-2
TGCGCCAGCAGCCAAGATGGCCCTAGCGGGAGAGGCAATGAGCAGTTCTTC CASSQDGPSGRGNEQFF once TRBV4-3 TRBD2 TRBJ2-1
TGTGCCTGGGGGGACCGGGACAGGGGGTCGAAGAACAATCAGCCCCAGCATTTT CAWGDRDRGSKNNQPQHF once TRBV30 TRBD1 TRBJ1-5
TGTGCCAGCAAATCGACAGGCCCTAATTCACCCCTCCACTTT CASKSTGPNSPLHF NA TRBV2 NA TRBJ1-6
TGTGCTAGTGGTTTGGGCTCCCCTTTCCTGGAGCAGGTCCCCTACGAGCAGTACTTC CASGLGSPFLEQVPYEQYF NA TRBV12-5 NA TRBJ2-7
TGCGCCAGCAGCCCCGTCCCGGGACAGGGGGGAACTAATGAAAAACTGTTTTTT CASSPVPGQGGTNEKLFF NA TRBV4-3 TRBD1 TRBJ1-4
TGCGCCAGCAGCCAAGATATAGACTTATCCTACAATGAGCAGTTCTTC CASSQDIDLSYNEQFF NA TRBV4-3 NA TRBJ2-1
TGTGCCAGCAGTCAGGGGAGGTTAGAGACCCAGTACTTC CASSQGRLETQYF NA TRBV2 NA TRBJ2-5
TGTGCCAGCAGTCAACAGACGAACACCGGGGAGCTGTTTTTT CASSQQTNTGELFF NA TRBV5-5 NA TRBJ2-2
TGTGCCTTCGGAGTGATTGGGGCCAACGTCCTGACTTTC CAFGVIGANVLTF NA TRBV30 NA TRBJ2-6
TGTGCCATCAGTTCGGGACTAGAAGAGACCCAGTACTTC CAISSGLEETQYF NA TRBV10-3 TRBD2 TRBJ2-5
TGTGCCAGCAGTGTCGGGACGACGGGGGAGCAGTACTTC CASSVGTTGEQYF many TRBV2 NA TRBJ2-7
TGTGCCAGCAGCGAGCCGTTCGGTACGCAGTATTTT CASSEPFGTQYF NA TRBV7-8 NA TRBJ2-3
TGTGCCAGTAGTATGGTGACTAGCGGGTACAATGAGCAGTTCTTC CASSMVTSGYNEQFF NA TRBV19 TRBD2 TRBJ2-1
TGCGCCAGCAGCCAAGATCTCGTTAACTATGGCTACACCTTC CASSQDLVNYGYTF NA TRBV4-1 NA TRBJ1-2